The T cell receptor (beta chain) under discussion was sequenced for a study of blood T cell repertoires in COVID-19. The overall study: Samples representing acute and convalescent COVID-19 were sourced from the United States, Italy and Spain. Sources were T cells, B-cell-depleted T cells, or PBMCs; the material itself was cDNA or gDNA.

In the original processing: Estimation of nucleated cell counts relied on the amplification of reference gene primers. TCRdb keeps only in-frame clones here, not all; method: immunoSEQ multiplex PCR. V and J calls and clone size follow that table, whereas D and trimming were derived from the DNA. This sample has about 100,000 clones, with about 85% found just once. Sequencing was carried out using peripheral blood. The sequence derives from a man in his sixties with acute or convalescent COVID-19.

The CDR3 reads CASSQDGGNEKLFF. The CDR3, as DNA: TGCGCCAGCAGCCAAGATGGGGGGAATGAAAAACTGTTTTTT. The V gene is TRBV4-1, the J gene TRBJ1-4, with D perhaps TRBD1 (5 bases). This CDR3 region has 14 residues. CDR1 and CDR2 from the germline V gene are MGHRA and YSYEKL. V lost 0 bases, J lost 5 bases, and 7 bases lay in between.